The source of this T cell receptor (beta chain) is a study of blood T cell repertoires in COVID-19. Study at large: PBMCs, B-cell-depleted T cells, or T cells were the source of the cDNA or gDNA that made up the material.

Sequencing was performed with immunoSEQ multiplex PCR; in TCRdb, only in-frame clones are kept and a portion is missing. In the table there are 130,000 to 150,000 clones, roughly 89% of which are singletons. The CDR3 runs to 14 residues. Germline V lookup: CDR1 LNHNV, CDR2 YYDKDF (reference sequence). V dropped 1 base and J dropped 3 bases, with 9 bases sitting between them. V gene TRBV15 combines with J gene TRBJ1-2; D is possibly TRBD1 (5 bases). The source of this sequence is a woman aged 50 to 60 with acute or convalescent COVID-19. Sequencing was done on a sample of peripheral blood. CDR3 residues: CATSRGGSDYGYTF. CDR3 DNA sequence: TGTGCCACCAGCAGAGGGGGCTCGGACTATGGCTACACCTTC.